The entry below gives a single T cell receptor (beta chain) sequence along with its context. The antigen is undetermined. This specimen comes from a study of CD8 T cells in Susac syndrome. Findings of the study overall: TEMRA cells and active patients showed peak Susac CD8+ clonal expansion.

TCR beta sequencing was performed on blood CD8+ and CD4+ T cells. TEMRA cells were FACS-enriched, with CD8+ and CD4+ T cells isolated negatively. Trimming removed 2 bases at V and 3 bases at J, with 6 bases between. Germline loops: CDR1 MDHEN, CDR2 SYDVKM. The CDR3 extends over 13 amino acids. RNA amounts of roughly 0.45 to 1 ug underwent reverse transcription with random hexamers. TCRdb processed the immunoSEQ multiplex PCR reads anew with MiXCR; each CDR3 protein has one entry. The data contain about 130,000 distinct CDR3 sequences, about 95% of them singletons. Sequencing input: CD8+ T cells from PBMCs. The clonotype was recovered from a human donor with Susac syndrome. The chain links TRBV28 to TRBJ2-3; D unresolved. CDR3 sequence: CASSLMGTDTQYF. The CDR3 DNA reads TGTGCCAGCAGTTTAATGGGTACAGATACGCAGTATTTT.